This T cell receptor beta chain came from a study of blood T cell repertoires in COVID-19. V trimming: 5 bases; J trimming: 2 bases; junction bases outside the gene matches: 10. There are 16 residues in the CDR3. Germline CDR1 and CDR2: SGHTA and FQGNSA. Produced via immunoSEQ multiplex PCR; TCRdb's table is partial and in-frame only. The table shows tens of thousands of clones, with over 60% occurring only once. This clonotype was obtained from a human donor in a cohort sampled during active COVID-19. Sequencing was carried out using peripheral blood. The chain uses TRBV7-2 and TRBJ1-2, with TRBD1 matching over 8 bases. The CDR3 DNA sequence: TGTGCCAGCAGCGGACCAACAGGGGGTGCAAACTATGGCTACACCTTC. It encodes CASSGPTGGANYGYTF.